The 13 T cell receptor beta chains below all came from one sample that was sequenced in a study of monozygotic twins with inflammatory bowel disease. After re-calling the 5' RACE reads, TCRdb lists one entry per CDR3 protein, DNA absent. In total, the table holds 300,000 to 400,000 distinct CDR3 sequences. Sequencing input: blood. All receptors come from a human donor with ulcerative colitis or Crohn's disease, or a healthy co-twin of an affected twin (not recorded which).

The J gene is TRBJ1-1, the V gene TRBV7-8; TCRdb gives TRBD1 as the D gene, but with no DNA this cannot be confirmed. From germline, CDR1 is SGHVS and CDR2 FQNEAQ. The CDR3 runs to 15 residues. The CDR3 sequence: CASSPPGGENTEAFF.

This chain uses TRBV7-2 with TRBJ2-5; the D gene TCRdb calls, TRBD2, cannot be checked with no DNA. CDR3 length: 16 residues. Germline assignment: CDR1 SGHTA and CDR2 FQGNSA. The CDR3 is CASSLTSGLGQETQYF.

CDR3 amino acids: CASSYTGTGVYEQYF. The chain has TRBV7-2 and TRBJ2-7; TCRdb returns TRBD1, unconfirmable since there is no DNA. The CDR3 has 15 residues. Germline V gives CDR1 SGHTA, CDR2 FQGNSA.

The chain is built from TRBV7-2 and TRBJ2-7; checking the TCRdb D call of TRBD2 is not possible without DNA. The CDR3 has 15 residues. Germline CDR1 and CDR2: SGHTA and FQGNSA. CDR3 loop: CASSLGLAEVYEQYF.

The V and J genes are TRBV27 and TRBJ2-1; checking the TCRdb D call of TRBD2 is not possible without DNA. Per germline, CDR1 MNHEY and CDR2 SMNVEV (reference sequence). This CDR3 is built from 16 residues. CDR3 amino acids: CASSPGTQGWIHEQFF.

The CDR3: CASTWGRQTEAFF. The V and J genes are TRBV3-1 and TRBJ1-1. Germline assignment: CDR1 LGHDT and CDR2 YNNKEL (reference sequence). The CDR3 loop spans 13 amino acids.

The V and J genes are TRBV5-6 and TRBJ2-1; no DNA is available, so the TRBD2 call from TCRdb remains unchecked. This CDR3 comprises 20 residues. Germline V gene sequence: CDR1 SGHDT, CDR2 YYEEEE. The CDR3 loop is CASSFPLIARQSQGKVEQFF.

CDR3 amino acids: CASSLAPGLLAGANVLTF. The V gene is TRBV11-1, the J gene TRBJ2-6; TCRdb's D gene call, TRBD2, goes unchecked for lack of DNA. The V gene's germline CDR1 is SGHAT and CDR2 FQDESV (reference sequence). The CDR3 is made up of 18 amino acids.

The rearrangement joins TRBV30 to TRBJ2-7; as DNA is missing, the TRBD2 call by TCRdb cannot be tested. In germline, CDR1 is GTSNPN, CDR2 SVGIG (reference sequence). CDR3 length equals 15 residues. CDR3 loop: CAWSVAGFSSYEQYF.

The chain uses TRBV4-1 and TRBJ2-5. The germline V gene encodes CDR1 MGHRA and CDR2 YSYEKL. The CDR3 spans 17 residues. The CDR3 reads CASSQAFGRTDQETQYF.

The rearrangement joins TRBV5-5 to TRBJ2-4; there is no DNA to check the TCRdb D call of TRBD1. Looked up from germline, CDR1 is SGHKS and CDR2 is YYEKEE (reference sequence). The CDR3 consists of 15 residues. The CDR3 is CASSLDGQRKNIQYF.

The chain couples TRBV11-2 to TRBJ2-1; absent DNA, TCRdb's TRBD1 call cannot be checked. The CDR3 loop spans 14 amino acids. The germline V gene has CDR1 SGHAT and CDR2 FQNNGV. The CDR3 here is CASTPGGSYNEQFF.

The rearrangement uses TRBV11-2 and TRBJ2-1; TCRdb selects TRBD1, and the lack of DNA leaves this call unchecked. The CDR3 has 15 residues. Germline-derived CDR1 and CDR2 are SGHAT and FQNNGV. The CDR3 sequence is CASSLIQGGYNEQFF.